Listed below are T cell receptor beta chains from one sample, sequenced in a study of T cells in Graves' hyperthyroidism and ophthalmopathy. TCRdb independently ran MiXCR on the multiplex PCR reads; one entry per CDR3 protein. The profile shows about 210,000 distinct CDR3 sequences, more than 15% of them singletons. The specimen was blood. The source is a man aged 45-65 years with Graves' hyperthyroidism. The CDR3 runs from the conserved cysteine through the conserved F or W. D genes are given only for firm matches. Clone sizes are given selectively: once, few, many, or a class where the clone is expanded.

D,V,J,size,DNA,CDR3
.,TRBV3-1,TRBJ1-6,.,TGTGCCAGCAGCCTAACAGAAAATTCACCCCTCCACTTT,CASSLTENSPLHF
TRBD2,TRBV29-1,TRBJ2-7,.,TGCAGCGTTGAAGATCGGGAGGCGGGGGGGGTTCGCTACAATGAGCAGTACTTC,CSVEDREAGGVRYNEQYF
TRBD1,TRBV6-1,TRBJ1-6,few,TGTGCCAGTAAATGGGACAGGGTTGATTCACCCCTCCACTTT,CASKWDRVDSPLHF
.,TRBV5-5,TRBJ2-7,few,TGTGCCAGCAGCTTGGCAGGGACTTTCTCCTACGAGCAGTACTTC,CASSLAGTFSYEQYF
TRBD2,TRBV10-2,TRBJ2-1,many,TGCGCCAGCAGTGATGTTGGCGGGAGGGCCTACAATGAGCAGTTCTTC,CASSDVGGRAYNEQFF
TRBD1,TRBV2,TRBJ2-7,many,TGTGCCAGCAGGGAGACAGGGGCCTACGAGCAGTACTTC,CASRETGAYEQYF
TRBD1,TRBV27,TRBJ2-1,few,TGTGCCAGCAGTTCCCCCGTGAGACAGGGTTTCAATGAGCAGTTCTTC,CASSSPVRQGFNEQFF
TRBD1,TRBV7-9,TRBJ2-2,.,TGTGCCAGCAGCTTAGCTGGGACAGGGGCTTACACCGGGGAGCTGTTTTTT,CASSLAGTGAYTGELFF
TRBD2,TRBV4-2,TRBJ2-7,few,TGTGCCAGCAGCCCCGGGACTAGCGGGATGGGGGAGCAGTACTTC,CASSPGTSGMGEQYF
TRBD1,TRBV25-1,TRBJ1-2,.,TGTGCCAGCAGTGCTACAGGGGTTGTTGGCTACACCTTC,CASSATGVVGYTF
.,TRBV27,TRBJ1-2,.,TGTGCCAGCAGCAATCGGGGGGGCTACTATGGCTACACCTTC,CASSNRGGYYGYTF
.,TRBV28,TRBJ2-5,.,TGTGCCAGCAGTGCAGCTAGATATTCACTGGAGACCCAGTACTTC,CASSAARYSLETQYF
.,TRBV7-8,TRBJ2-3,.,TGTGCCAGCAGCTTTTCCGCTTATACGCAGTATTTT,CASSFSAYTQYF
TRBD1,TRBV6-1,TRBJ2-3,few,TGTGCCACCTTTTCGGGACAGGACACAGATACGCAGTATTTT,CATFSGQDTDTQYF
.,TRBV27,TRBJ2-1,many,TGTGCCAGCAGCTTCCTGGGAAACAATGAGCAGTTCTTC,CASSFLGNNEQFF
.,TRBV20-1,TRBJ1-1,many,TGCAGTGCTAGAGATTTTAGGGGCACTGAAGCTTTCTTT,CSARDFRGTEAFF
TRBD1,TRBV28,TRBJ1-6,many,TGTGCCAGCAGGCCTATCGGGACAGGCTATAATTCACCCCTCCACTTT,CASRPIGTGYNSPLHF
TRBD1,TRBV7-3,TRBJ2-6,few,TGTGCCAGCAGCTGGACAGGGTTTGGGGCCAACGTCCTGACTTTC,CASSWTGFGANVLTF
.,TRBV20-1,TRBJ2-7,few,TGCAGTGCCCCTCCAGGCCGGAGCTCCTACGAGCAGTACTTC,CSAPPGRSSYEQYF
TRBD2,TRBV6-2/TRBV6-3,TRBJ2-1,many,TGTGCCAGCGGCCGACTAGCGGGAGAAGTCGAGAAGCAGTTCTTC,CASGRLAGEVEKQFF
.,TRBV20-1,TRBJ2-2,.,TGCAGTGCTATACAGGGAAGCGGGGAGCTGTTTTTT,CSAIQGSGELFF
.,TRBV19,TRBJ1-2,.,TGTGCCAGTAGTACCACAGGGCGAGGCTACACCTTC,CASSTTGRGYTF
.,TRBV11-2,TRBJ1-1,many,TGTGCCAGCAGCCGGGGACATAGGAACACTGAAGCTTTCTTT,CASSRGHRNTEAFF
TRBD2,TRBV20-1,TRBJ2-1,many,TGCAGTGCTAGAGATTTCGGCGGGAGAGGTCTCGGAGAGCAGTTCTTC,CSARDFGGRGLGEQFF
TRBD1,TRBV18,TRBJ2-2,.,TGTGCCAGCTCACCACCGGACGGACAGGGCAACCCCGGGGAGCTGTTTTTT,CASSPPDGQGNPGELFF
TRBD2,TRBV12-3/TRBV12-4,TRBJ2-7,many,TGTGCCAGCAGTAGTCCCGGGACTAGCGGGAGATACGAGCAGTACTTC,CASSSPGTSGRYEQYF
TRBD1,TRBV18,TRBJ2-1,many,TGTGCCAGCTCCCAGACAGGGTTAAGTTCCGGTGAGCAGTTCTTC,CASSQTGLSSGEQFF
.,TRBV7-9,TRBJ1-2,.,TGTGCCAGCAGTCAGCATCTGAACTATGGCTACACCTTC,CASSQHLNYGYTF
.,TRBV12-3/TRBV12-4,TRBJ2-1,many,TGTGCCAGCAGCTCCAATACGGCTACCAATGAGCAGTTCTTC,CASSSNTATNEQFF
TRBD2,TRBV5-6,TRBJ2-7,.,TGTGCCAGCAGCTTCCAGCGGGAGGGTCCGCAGTACTTC,CASSFQREGPQYF
.,TRBV3-1,TRBJ1-4,few,TGTGCCAGCAGCCGCCTTAGTGAGGGTGAAAAACTGTTTTTT,CASSRLSEGEKLFF
TRBD2,TRBV13,TRBJ2-2,few,TGTGCCAGCAGCCCGTCCGGACTAGCGGGTGCGGACACCGGGGAGCTGTTTTTT,CASSPSGLAGADTGELFF
.,TRBV7-2,TRBJ2-4,many,TGTGCCAGCAGCTCTTCATCGATTCGAGACATTCAGTACTTC,CASSSSSIRDIQYF
.,TRBV20-1,TRBJ2-5,many,TGCAGTGCTGGTTACTCCCAGCAAGAGACCCAGTACTTC,CSAGYSQQETQYF
TRBD1,TRBV3-1,TRBJ1-4,.,TGTGCCAGCAGCCAAGCCGGGACAGGGTATAAAAAACTGTTTTTT,CASSQAGTGYKKLFF
.,TRBV28,TRBJ2-7,many,TGTGCCAGCTCCGACATGATGAAATTTAGGTTCTACGAGCAGTACTTC,CASSDMMKFRFYEQYF
TRBD2,TRBV27,TRBJ2-3,.,TGTGCCAGCAGTTTGGGACTAGCCTCCCACACAGATACGCAGTATTTT,CASSLGLASHTDTQYF
TRBD1,TRBV5-1,TRBJ2-3,.,TGCGCCAGCAGCTTGGAGGTAAACAGGGGAGTAAATACGCAGTATTTT,CASSLEVNRGVNTQYF
.,TRBV27,TRBJ1-1,many,TGTGCCAGCAAACCCTCCGGGGGGTACACTGAAGCTTTCTTT,CASKPSGGYTEAFF
TRBD2,TRBV12-3/TRBV12-4,TRBJ2-2,once,TGTGCCAGCAGTCAAGCGGGGCTGCTGAACACCGGGGAGCTGTTTTTT,CASSQAGLLNTGELFF
.,TRBV19,TRBJ1-1,few,TGTGCCAGTAGTACAAGGAACACTGAAGCTTTCTTT,CASSTRNTEAFF
.,TRBV5-1,TRBJ1-4,many,TGCGCCAGCAGAGTGGGGGCAACTAATGAAAAACTGTTTTTT,CASRVGATNEKLFF
.,TRBV7-9,TRBJ2-6,many,TGTGCCACCCGGGGGATCTCTGGGGCCAACGTCCTGACTTTC,CATRGISGANVLTF
.,TRBV10-3,TRBJ2-7,many,TGTGCCATCAGTGCGGCGTGGGGGACCTACGAGCAGTACTTC,CAISAAWGTYEQYF
.,TRBV6-1,TRBJ1-5,few,TGTGCCAGCAGTTCGGACTACAATCAGCCCCAGCATTTT,CASSSDYNQPQHF
.,TRBV7-2,TRBJ2-7,many,TGTGCCAGCAGTCTCCCCTACGAGCAGTACTTC,CASSLPYEQYF
.,TRBV12-3/TRBV12-4,TRBJ1-5,many,TGTGCCAGCAGTTTAGCTTCGTGGGGTGCCAATCAGCCCCAGCATTTT,CASSLASWGANQPQHF
TRBD2,TRBV7-2,TRBJ2-7,.,TGTGCCAGCAGCCCCGGGGTATCTCTAGCGGGTTTTTCCTACGAGCAGTACTTC,CASSPGVSLAGFSYEQYF
TRBD2,TRBV5-1,TRBJ2-1,many,TGCGCCAGCAGCCAGATTAGCGGGAGCTCCTACAATGAGCAGTTCTTC,CASSQISGSSYNEQFF
TRBD2,TRBV5-1,TRBJ2-1,.,TGCGCCAGCAGCTCTGACGGGAGGCACTCCTACAATGAGCAGTTATTC,CASSSDGRHSYNEQLF
TRBD2,TRBV5-1,TRBJ2-1,many,TGCGCCAGCAGCTTGGAAGCGGGAGTTGGGAATGAGCAGTTCTTC,CASSLEAGVGNEQFF
.,TRBV20-1,TRBJ2-2,many,TGCAGTGCTAGAGCTGTTAGAGGATGGCGGACGAACACCGGGGAGCTGTTTTTT,CSARAVRGWRTNTGELFF
TRBD2,TRBV7-2,TRBJ2-1,many,TGTGCCAGCAGCCCCCGGACTAGCGGTCTTTACAATGAGCAGTTCTTC,CASSPRTSGLYNEQFF
.,TRBV5-1,TRBJ2-5,many,TGCGCCAGCAGCCCCTCCCCTTCGGCGGAGACCCAGTACTTC,CASSPSPSAETQYF
TRBD2,TRBV5-1,TRBJ2-5,few,TGCGCCAGCAGCTGGGGGACGGAGGATCTACGCGGGGGGGAGTTGTACTTC,CASSWGTEDLRGGELYF